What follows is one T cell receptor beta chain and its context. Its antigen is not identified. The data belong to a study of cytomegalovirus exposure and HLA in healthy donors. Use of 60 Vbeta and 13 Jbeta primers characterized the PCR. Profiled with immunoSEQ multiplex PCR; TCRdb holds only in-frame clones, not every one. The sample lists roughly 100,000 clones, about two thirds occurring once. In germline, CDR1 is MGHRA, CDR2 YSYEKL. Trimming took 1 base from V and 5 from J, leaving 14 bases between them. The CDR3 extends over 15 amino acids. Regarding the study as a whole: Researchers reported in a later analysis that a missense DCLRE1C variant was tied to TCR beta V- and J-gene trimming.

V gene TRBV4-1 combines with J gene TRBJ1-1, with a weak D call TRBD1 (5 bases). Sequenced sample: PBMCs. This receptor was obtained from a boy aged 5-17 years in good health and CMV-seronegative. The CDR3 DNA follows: TGCGCCAGCAGCCAAGGGAGATTAGGGGATACTGAAGCTTTCTTT. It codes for CASSQGRLGDTEAFF.